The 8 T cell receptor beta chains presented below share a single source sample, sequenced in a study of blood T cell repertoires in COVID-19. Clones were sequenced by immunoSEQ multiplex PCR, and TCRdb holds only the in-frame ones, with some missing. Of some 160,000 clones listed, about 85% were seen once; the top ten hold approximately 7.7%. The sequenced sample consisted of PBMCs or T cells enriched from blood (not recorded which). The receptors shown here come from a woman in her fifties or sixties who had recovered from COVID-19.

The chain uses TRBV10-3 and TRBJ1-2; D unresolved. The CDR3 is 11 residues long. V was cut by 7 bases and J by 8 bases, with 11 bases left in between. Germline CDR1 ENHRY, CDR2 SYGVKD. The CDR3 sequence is CAINGEGGYTF. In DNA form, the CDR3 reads TGTGCCATCAACGGGGAGGGCGGCTACACCTTC.

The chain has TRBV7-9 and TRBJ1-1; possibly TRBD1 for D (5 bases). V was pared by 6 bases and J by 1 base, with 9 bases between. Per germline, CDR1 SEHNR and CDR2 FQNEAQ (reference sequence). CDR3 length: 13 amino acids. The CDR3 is CASRPTGNTEAFF. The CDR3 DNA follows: TGTGCCAGCAGACCTACAGGGAACACTGAAGCTTTCTTT.

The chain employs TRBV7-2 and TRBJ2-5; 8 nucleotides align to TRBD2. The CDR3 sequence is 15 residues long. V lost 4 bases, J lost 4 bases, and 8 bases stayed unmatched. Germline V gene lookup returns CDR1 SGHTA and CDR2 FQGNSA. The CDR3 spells CASSSAGTRGETQYF. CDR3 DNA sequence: TGTGCCAGCAGCTCGGCCGGGACTAGGGGAGAGACCCAGTACTTC. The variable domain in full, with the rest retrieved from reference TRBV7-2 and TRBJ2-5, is GAGVSQSPSNKVTEKGKDVELRCDPISGHTALYWYRQSLGQGLEFLIYFQGNSAPDKSGLPSDRFSAERTGGSVSTLTIQRTQQEDSAVYLCASSSAGTRGETQYFGPGTRLLVL.

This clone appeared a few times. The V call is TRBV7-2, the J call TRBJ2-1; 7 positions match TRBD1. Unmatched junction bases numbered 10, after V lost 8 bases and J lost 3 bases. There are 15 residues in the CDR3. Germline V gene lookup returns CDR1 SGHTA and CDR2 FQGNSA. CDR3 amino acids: CASASQGGLYNEQFF. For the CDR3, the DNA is TGTGCCAGCGCCTCGCAAGGGGGCCTCTACAATGAGCAGTTCTTC.

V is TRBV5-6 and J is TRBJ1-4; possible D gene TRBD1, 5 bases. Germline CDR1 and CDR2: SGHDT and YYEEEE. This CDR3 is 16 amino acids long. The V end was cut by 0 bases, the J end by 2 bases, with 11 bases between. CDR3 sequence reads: CASSLAGQGTNEKLFF. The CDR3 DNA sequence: TGTGCCAGCAGCTTGGCTGGGCAGGGTACTAATGAAAAACTGTTTTTT. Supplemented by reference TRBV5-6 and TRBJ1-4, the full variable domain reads DAGVTQSPTHLIKTRGQQVTLRCSPKSGHDTVSWYQQALGQGPQFIFQYYEEEERQRGNFPDRFSGHQFPNYSSELNVNALLLGDSALYLCASSLAGQGTNEKLFFGSGTQLSVL.

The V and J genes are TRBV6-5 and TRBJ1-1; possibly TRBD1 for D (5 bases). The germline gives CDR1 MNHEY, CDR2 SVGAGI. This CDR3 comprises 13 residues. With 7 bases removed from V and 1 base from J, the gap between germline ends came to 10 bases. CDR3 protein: CASTRRGNTEAFF. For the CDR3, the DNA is TGTGCCAGCACAAGGAGGGGGAACACTGAAGCTTTCTTT.

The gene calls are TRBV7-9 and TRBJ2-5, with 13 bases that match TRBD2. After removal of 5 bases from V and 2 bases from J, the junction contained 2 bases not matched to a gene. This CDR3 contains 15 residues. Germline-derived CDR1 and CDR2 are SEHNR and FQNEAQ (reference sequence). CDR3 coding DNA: TGTGCCAGCAGCCCGGGACTAGCGGGACAAGAGACCCAGTACTTC. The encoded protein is CASSPGLAGQETQYF. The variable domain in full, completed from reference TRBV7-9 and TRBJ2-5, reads DTGVSQNPRHKITKRGQNVTFRCDPISEHNRLYWYRQTLGQGPEFLTYFQNEAQLEKSRLLSDRFSAERPKGSFSTLEIQRTEQGDSAMYLCASSPGLAGQETQYFGPGTRLLVL.

The DNA of the CDR3 is TGTGCCAGCAGCGAGGCGGGGGGCTACGAGCAGTACTTC. Its protein product is CASSEAGGYEQYF. This chain connects TRBV7-3 to TRBJ2-7, with 8 bases aligning to TRBD2. V trimming: 5 bases; J trimming: 3 bases; junction bases outside the gene matches: 3. CDR1 and CDR2 from the germline V gene are SGHTA and FQGTGA. This CDR3 has 13 amino acids. Complete variable domain (other parts from reference TRBV7-3 and TRBJ2-7): GAGVSQTPSNKVTEKGKYVELRCDPISGHTALYWYRQSLGQGPEFLIYFQGTGAADDSGLPNDRFFAVRPEGSVSTLKIQRTERGDSAVYLCASSEAGGYEQYFGPGTRLTVT.